These 8 T cell receptor beta chains came from one sample sequenced in a study of graft-versus-host responses after intestinal transplantation. Profiled with immunoSEQ multiplex PCR; TCRdb holds only in-frame clones, not every one. Among around 110,000 clones listed, 90% were seen once. No antigen has been identified for these receptors. The starting material was unstimulated CD4+ T cells sorted from spleen or lymph node cells, obtained before intestinal transplant. Receptors were obtained from a human donor who received an intestinal transplant.

This chain connects TRBV7-3 to TRBJ1-1; 8 nucleotides align to TRBD1. V lost 5 bases, J lost 1 base, and 3 bases stayed unmatched. The germline gives CDR1 SGHTA, CDR2 FQGTGA. The CDR3 sequence is 14 residues long. Here the CDR3 DNA reads TGTGCCAGCAGCAAACAGGGGGGGAACACTGAAGCTTTCTTT. It encodes CASSKQGGNTEAFF.

V usage is TRBV6-5 and J usage is TRBJ1-1; 7 positions agree with TRBD1. V was clipped by 6 bases and J by 4 bases; unmatched bases: 8. This CDR3 comprises 14 residues. Per germline, CDR1 MNHEY and CDR2 SVGAGI. The CDR3 sequence: CASRKTGRSTEAFF. CDR3 nucleotides: TGTGCCAGCAGAAAGACAGGGAGGAGCACTGAAGCTTTCTTT.

The genes are TRBV5-4 and TRBJ2-7, with a weak D call TRBD2 (6 bases). This CDR3 region has 15 residues. The V gene lost 0 bases and the J gene lost 2 bases, with 12 bases spanning the gap. Germline lookup yields CDR1 SGHNT and CDR2 YYREEE (reference sequence). CDR3 residues: CASSLAGRPPYEQYF. The CDR3 region has the DNA TGTGCCAGCAGCTTGGCCGGGAGACCGCCCTACGAGCAGTACTTC.

This clone was detected once. The rearrangement uses TRBV7-9 and TRBJ1-3; D may be TRBD1 (5 bases). Germline CDR1 is SEHNR and CDR2 is FQNEAQ (reference sequence). Trimming pared 5 bases from V and 0 bases from J, leaving 14 bases between. The CDR3 is 16 amino acids. The CDR3 loop is CASSRGDSNSGNTIYF. The DNA of the CDR3 is TGTGCCAGCAGCAGAGGTGACAGTAACTCTGGAAACACCATATATTTT.

The chain joins TRBV5-8 to TRBJ2-5; 9 bases are a match to TRBD2. Germline V lookup: CDR1 SGHTS, CDR2 YDEGEE. V lost 1 base and J lost 6; bases outside the gene matches: 10. The CDR3 has 16 residues. The CDR3 sequence is CASSLRGGGAGKTQYF. The CDR3 DNA reads as TGTGCCAGCAGCTTGCGAGGCGGGGGGGCTGGCAAGACCCAGTACTTC.

This sequence joins TRBV19 and TRBJ2-2; D call uncertain. The CDR3 covers 14 residues. The germline V and J ends were trimmed by 2 bases and 5 bases, with 9 bases remaining between them. Germline V gives CDR1 LNHDA, CDR2 SQIVND (reference sequence). The CDR3 DNA reads as TGTGCCAGTAGTATACCAGGCGTAACCGGGGAGCTGTTTTTT. Amino acids: CASSIPGVTGELFF.

This rearrangement joins TRBV6-6 to TRBJ2-1; 11 bases map to TRBD2. The CDR3 contains 15 residues. J lost 9 bases, V lost 2 bases, and 6 bases had no gene match. CDR1 MNHNY and CDR2 SVGAGI come from the germline V gene (reference sequence). CDR3: CASSYMTSGTGEQFF. In nucleotides, the CDR3 is TGTGCCAGCAGTTACATGACTAGCGGGACGGGTGAGCAGTTCTTC.

This clone occurred a few times. The rearrangement joins TRBV2 to TRBJ1-1; no firm D call. Trimming left V 2 bases short and J 3 bases short, with 4 bases between. This CDR3 spans 12 amino acids. Germline lookup yields CDR1 SNHLY and CDR2 FYNNEI. The CDR3 spells CASSEQYTEAFF. DNA of the CDR3: TGTGCCAGCAGTGAACAGTACACTGAAGCTTTCTTT.